Shown below are 13 T cell receptor beta chains from a single sample sequenced in a study of shared clonotypes between healthy human individuals. Libraries were prepared by immunoSEQ multiplex PCR; TCRdb keeps only in-frame clonotypes and omits some of them. This sample carries 2 million to 2.5 million clones, 80% to 95% of them seen once, and the ten largest clones take roughly 0.36%. Material for sequencing was naive CD4+ T cells from PBMCs. Subset in this sample: CD45RA+ positively selected. Receptors were obtained from a man between 18 and 35 years old in good health. Some clones in this sample may be carry-over from other donors' samples.

A few counts support this clone. The sample carries other DNA sequences with the same CDR3. This chain joins TRBV5-1 and TRBJ2-2; TRBD1 matches at 8 bases. From germline, CDR1 is SGHRS and CDR2 YFSETQ. With V trimmed by 3 bases and J by 1 base, 2 bases remained unmatched. The CDR3 has 15 residues. CDR3 in amino acids: CASSSGTGNTGELFF. The CDR3 coding sequence is TGCGCCAGCAGCTCCGGGACAGGGAACACCGGGGAGCTGTTTTTT.

The chain couples TRBV5-1 to TRBJ2-3, with 8 bases fitting TRBD2. The trim removed 5 bases at V and 0 bases at J, leaving 5 bases unmatched. Germline V lookup: CDR1 SGHRS, CDR2 YFSETQ. CDR3 size: 15 residues. The CDR3 protein is CASRGLAGSTDTQYF. CDR3 DNA sequence: TGCGCCAGCAGAGGATTAGCGGGAAGCACAGATACGCAGTATTTT.

This clone was recorded only once. The J gene is TRBJ1-2, the V gene TRBV18; weak D call: TRBD1 (6 bases). This CDR3 is 16 amino acids long. Germline V gives CDR1 KGHSH, CDR2 LQKENI. Trimming pared 2 bases from V and 2 bases from J, leaving 15 bases between. DNA of the CDR3: TGTGCCAGCTCACCAAATCCTGGACAGAACAACTATGGCTACACCTTC. Encoded protein: CASSPNPGQNNYGYTF.

The rearrangement links TRBV10-2 to TRBJ1-5; 7 positions agree with TRBD1. CDR1 WSHSY and CDR2 SAAADI come from the germline V gene. This CDR3 comprises 14 residues. J gave up 4 bases and V 5 bases, and 5 bases lay outside the gene matches. CDR3 residues: CASSFTGANQPQHF. DNA for the CDR3: TGCGCCAGCAGTTTCACAGGGGCTAATCAGCCCCAGCATTTT.

The J gene is TRBJ1-4, the V gene TRBV28; D unresolved. The germline CDR1 and CDR2 sequences are MDHEN and SYDVKM. The length of the CDR3 is 14 residues. The V and J ends lost 7 bases and 0 bases respectively, with 9 bases between them. The CDR3 spells CASKELPTNEKLFF. In DNA, the CDR3 is TGTGCCAGCAAGGAGCTTCCAACTAATGAAAAACTGTTTTTT. Combining the CDR3 with reference TRBV28 and TRBJ1-4 gives the whole variable domain DVKVTQSSRYLVKRTGEKVFLECVQDMDHENMFWYRQDPGLGLRLIYFSYDVKMKEKGDIPEGYSVSREKKERFSLILESASTNQTSMYLCASKELPTNEKLFFGSGTQLSVL.

V is TRBV6-1 and J is TRBJ2-6; D not certain. The CDR3 runs 17 residues. The V end lost 4 bases, the J end lost 4 bases, and 17 bases lay between the germline ends. Germline values: CDR1 MNHNS, CDR2 SASEGT. The DNA of the CDR3 is TGTGCCAGCAGTGGCCGGGCCCCGGCAGCCGGGGCCAACGTCCTGACTTTC. It is translated as CASSGRAPAAGANVLTF.

This sequence joins TRBV11-3 and TRBJ1-1; no definite D call. Per germline, CDR1 SGHNT and CDR2 YENEEA. V was pared by 0 bases and J by 6 bases, with 11 bases between. This CDR3 contains 14 residues. The CDR3 here is CASSLDSAAAEAFF. The CDR3 DNA reads as TGTGCCAGCAGCTTAGATTCGGCCGCCGCTGAAGCTTTCTTT.

The chain is built from TRBV10-1 and TRBJ2-4; perhaps TRBD2 as D (6 bases). Trimming cost V 5 bases and J 6 bases, with 14 bases left between them. The germline V gene encodes CDR1 WNHNN and CDR2 SYGVQD (reference sequence). The CDR3 is 14 residues long. The CDR3 spells CASSPSGAGNIQYF. The CDR3 coding sequence is TGCGCCAGCAGTCCTTCGGGAGCTGGAAACATTCAGTACTTC.

With regard to this clone: At the DNA level, this CDR3 is encoded by other sequences in the same sample as well. This sequence joins TRBV9 and TRBJ1-3; D gene uncertain. The V end was cut by 3 bases, the J end by 1 base, with 5 bases between. CDR1 and CDR2 (germline): SGDLS, YYNGEE. This CDR3 region has 13 residues. In DNA form, the CDR3 reads TGTGCCAGCAGCGACAGTTCTGGAAACACCATATATTTT. Amino acids: CASSDSSGNTIYF.

This clone was seen once. This sequence joins TRBV5-4 and TRBJ1-1, with D perhaps matching TRBD1 (5 bases). The CDR3 consists of 15 residues. Germline V gene lookup returns CDR1 SGHNT and CDR2 YYREEE (reference sequence). V lost 4 bases and J 4 bases, leaving 17 bases between the germline ends. The CDR3 is CASSARGVIGTEAFF. The CDR3 DNA reads as TGTGCCAGCAGCGCCAGAGGGGTCATCGGCACTGAAGCTTTCTTT.

This sequence joins TRBV5-1 and TRBJ2-1, with 7 bases matching TRBD2. J lost 0 bases, V lost 2 bases, and 2 bases had no gene match. The germline V gene has CDR1 SGHRS and CDR2 YFSETQ. The CDR3 runs 15 residues. CDR3 sequence reads: CASSFIAGSYNEQFF. The CDR3 DNA sequence: TGCGCCAGCAGCTTTATAGCGGGCTCCTACAATGAGCAGTTCTTC.

V gene TRBV2 combines with J gene TRBJ1-3; D is perhaps TRBD1 (5 bases). The germline V gene has CDR1 SNHLY and CDR2 FYNNEI. The CDR3 has 15 residues. V was pared by 5 bases and J by 0 bases, with 11 bases between. The CDR3 protein is CASSRDLRSGNTIYF. CDR3 coding DNA: TGTGCCAGCAGTAGGGACCTCCGCTCTGGAAACACCATATATTTT. Drawing the rest from reference TRBV2 and TRBJ1-3, the complete variable domain is EPEVTQTPSHQVTQMGQEVILRCVPISNHLYFYWYRQILGQKVEFLVSFYNNEISEKSEIFDDQFSVERPDGSNFTLKIRSTKLEDSAMYFCASSRDLRSGNTIYFGEGSWLTVV.

V is TRBV6-6 and J is TRBJ2-2; perhaps TRBD2 as D (5 bases). The CDR3 runs to 15 residues. Looked up from germline, CDR1 is MNHNY and CDR2 is SVGAGI (reference sequence). Trimming took off 4 bases at V and 6 bases at J, with 15 bases between the two ends. The CDR3 region is CASSSRAPASGELFF. The CDR3 bases are TGTGCCAGCAGTTCGCGGGCTCCGGCGTCCGGGGAGCTGTTTTTT.